The 5 T cell receptor beta chains below all came from one sample that was sequenced in a study of blood T cell repertoires in COVID-19. Clones were read by immunoSEQ multiplex PCR, and TCRdb kept only the in-frame ones, dropping some. The sample consists of 160,000 or so clones, 78% of them appearing once. The sequencing input was peripheral blood. These receptors all stem from a woman of 80 years or more with acute or convalescent COVID-19.

This clone came up once. V and J are TRBV9 and TRBJ2-4; possible D gene TRBD1, 6 bases. The CDR3 has 14 residues. Between the trimmed V and J ends, which lost 3 bases and 1 base, there was a span of 8 bases. CDR1 SGDLS and CDR2 YYNGEE come from the germline V gene. The chain's CDR3 is CASSDDRAKNIQYF. Written as DNA, the CDR3 is TGTGCCAGCAGCGACGACAGGGCCAAAAACATTCAGTACTTC.

V usage is TRBV4-1 and J usage is TRBJ2-5; 10 nucleotides align to TRBD2. Trimming cost V 0 bases and J 5 bases; bases outside gene matches: 9. CDR3 length: 17 residues. CDR1 and CDR2 from the germline V gene are MGHRA and YSYEKL. The CDR3: CASSQERQRGGRETQYF. The DNA of the CDR3 is TGCGCCAGCAGCCAAGAGCGCCAGCGGGGGGGGCGGGAGACCCAGTACTTC.

The gene calls are TRBV30 and TRBJ1-2; D unclear. Trimming took 5 bases from V and 5 from J, leaving 6 bases between them. Germline lookup yields CDR1 GTSNPN and CDR2 SVGIG (reference sequence). The CDR3 contains 10 residues. The CDR3 DNA reads TGTGCCTGGGGGAGTTATGGCTACACCTTC. It specifies CAWGSYGYTF. The variable domain in full, with the rest retrieved from reference TRBV30 and TRBJ1-2, is SQTIHQWPATLVQPVGSPLSLECTVEGTSNPNLYWYRQAAGRGLQLLFYSVGIGQISSEVPQNLSASRPQDRQFILSSKKLLLSDSGFYLCAWGSYGYTFGSGTRLTVV.

This clone was found a few times. The V call is TRBV11-3, the J call TRBJ1-1; 8 nucleotides match TRBD1. V gave up 2 bases and J gave up 10 bases; unmatched junction bases: 9. Germline lookup yields CDR1 SGHNT and CDR2 YENEEA. The CDR3 contains 14 residues. The DNA of the CDR3 is TGTGCCAGCAGCTTAACTGGGGGCACAGGGGGAGCTTTCTTT. This sequence encodes CASSLTGGTGGAFF.

The chain employs TRBV3-1 (or the pseudogene TRBV3-2) and TRBJ2-7, with D possibly matching TRBD1 (6 bases). The CDR3 totals 13 residues. Trimming removed 6 bases at V and 7 bases at J, with 16 bases between. Germline V gene lookup returns CDR1 LGHDT and CDR2 YNNKEL (reference sequence). DNA of the CDR3: TGTGCCAGCAGACACAGACAGGCTGAGGAGCAGTACTTC. As protein: CASRHRQAEEQYF.